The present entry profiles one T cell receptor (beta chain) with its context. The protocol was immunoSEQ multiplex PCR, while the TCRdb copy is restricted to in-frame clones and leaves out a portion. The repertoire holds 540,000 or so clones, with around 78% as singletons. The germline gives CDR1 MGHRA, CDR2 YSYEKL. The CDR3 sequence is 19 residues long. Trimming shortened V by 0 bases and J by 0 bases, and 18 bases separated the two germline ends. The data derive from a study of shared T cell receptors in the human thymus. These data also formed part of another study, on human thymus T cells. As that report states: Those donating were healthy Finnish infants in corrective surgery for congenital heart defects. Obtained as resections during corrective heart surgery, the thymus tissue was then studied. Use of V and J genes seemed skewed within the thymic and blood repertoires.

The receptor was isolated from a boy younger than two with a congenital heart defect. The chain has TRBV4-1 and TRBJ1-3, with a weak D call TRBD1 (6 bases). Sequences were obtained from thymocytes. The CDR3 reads CASSQDSTRQGNSGNTIYF. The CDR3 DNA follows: TGCGCCAGCAGCCAAGACTCTACCCGGCAGGGGAACTCTGGAAACACCATATATTTT.